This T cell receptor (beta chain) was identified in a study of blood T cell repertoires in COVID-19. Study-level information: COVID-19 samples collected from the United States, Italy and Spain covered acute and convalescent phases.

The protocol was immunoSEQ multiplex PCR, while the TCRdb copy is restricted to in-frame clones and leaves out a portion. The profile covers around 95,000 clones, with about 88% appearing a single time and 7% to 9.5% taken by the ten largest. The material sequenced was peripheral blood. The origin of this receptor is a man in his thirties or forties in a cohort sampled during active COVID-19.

The CDR3 sequence: CASSWTRGKGSPLHF. The DNA of the CDR3 is TGTGCCAGCAGTTGGACAAGGGGGAAGGGTTCACCCCTCCACTTT. V and J are TRBV28 and TRBJ1-6, with a tentative D call TRBD1 (6 bases). Trimming took off 4 bases at V and 9 bases at J, with 16 bases between the two ends. This CDR3 is 15 amino acids long. Germline V CDR1 and CDR2: MDHEN, SYDVKM.